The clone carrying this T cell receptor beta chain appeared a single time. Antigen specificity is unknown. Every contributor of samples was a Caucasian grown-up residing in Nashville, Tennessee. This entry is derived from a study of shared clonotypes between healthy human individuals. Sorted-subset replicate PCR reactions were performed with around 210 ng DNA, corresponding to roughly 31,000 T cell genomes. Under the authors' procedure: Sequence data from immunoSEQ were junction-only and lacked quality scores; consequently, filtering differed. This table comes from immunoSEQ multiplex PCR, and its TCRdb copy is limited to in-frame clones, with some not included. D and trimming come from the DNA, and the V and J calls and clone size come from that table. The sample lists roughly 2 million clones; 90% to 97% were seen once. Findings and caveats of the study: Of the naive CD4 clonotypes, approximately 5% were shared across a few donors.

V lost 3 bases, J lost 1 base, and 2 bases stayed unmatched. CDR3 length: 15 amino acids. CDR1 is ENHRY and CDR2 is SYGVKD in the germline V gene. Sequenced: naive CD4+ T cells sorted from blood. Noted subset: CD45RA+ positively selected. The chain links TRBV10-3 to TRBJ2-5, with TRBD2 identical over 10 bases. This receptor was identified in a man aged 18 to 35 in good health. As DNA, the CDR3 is TGTGCCATCAGTGAAAGCGGGGGGGTCCAAGAGACCCAGTACTTC. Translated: CAISESGGVQETQYF.